The clone carrying this T cell receptor (beta chain) was found a few times. The antigen remains undetermined. V lost 6 bases and J lost 4; bases outside the gene matches: 9. The CDR3 is 16 amino acids. CDR1 MDHEN and CDR2 SYDVKM come from the germline V gene. As for time point: pre-sensitization, week 0. Treatment given: therapeutic diphenylcyclopropenone sensitization with weekly scalp DPC. Within the library, unique molecular identifiers were attached to each individual cDNA molecule. Each CDR3 protein gets one entry after TCRdb re-called the RACE reads with MiXCR. The sample lists 180,000 or so distinct CDR3 sequences; 25% to 30% were seen once. This sample was taken from a study of human T cells and chemical hapten exposure. On the study more broadly: 2% DPC was applied to approximately 2 cm by approximately 2 cm of upper inner arm skin for sensitization. Alopecia areata, totalis or universalis affected patients, mainly female. Overall study findings and caveats: TCRs above 1 in 1000 frequency did not change with DPC sensitization.

Specimen: whole blood, collected in connection with sensitization to the hapten diphenylcyclopropenone (DPC). This chain links TRBV28 with TRBJ2-6, with 7 bases identical to TRBD1. The sequence was obtained from a woman in her 30s with alopecia areata. Some clones in this sample may be carry-over from other donors' samples. In DNA, the CDR3 is TGTGCCAGCAGCCAGAGTACAGGGGCCGGGGCCAACGTCCTGACTTTC. Amino acids: CASSQSTGAGANVLTF.